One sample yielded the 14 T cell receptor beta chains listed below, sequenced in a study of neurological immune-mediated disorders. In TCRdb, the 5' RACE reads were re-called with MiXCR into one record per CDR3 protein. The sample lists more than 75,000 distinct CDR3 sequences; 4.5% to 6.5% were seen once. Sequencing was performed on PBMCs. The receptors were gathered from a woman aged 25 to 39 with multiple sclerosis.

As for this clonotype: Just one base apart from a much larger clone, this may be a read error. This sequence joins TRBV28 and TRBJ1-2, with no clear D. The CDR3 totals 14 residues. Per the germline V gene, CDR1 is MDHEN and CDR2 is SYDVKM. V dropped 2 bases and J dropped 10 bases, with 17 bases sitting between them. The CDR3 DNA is TGTGCCAGCAGTTTACTGCAGTCGGGAACGTCCTACACCTTC. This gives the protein CASSLLQSGTSYTF.

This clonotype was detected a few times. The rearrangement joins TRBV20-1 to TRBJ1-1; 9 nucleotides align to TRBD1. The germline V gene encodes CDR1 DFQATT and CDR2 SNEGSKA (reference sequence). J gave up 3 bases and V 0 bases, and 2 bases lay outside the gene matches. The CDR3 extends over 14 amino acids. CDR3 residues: CSARDGTGHTEAFF. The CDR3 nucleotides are TGCAGTGCTAGAGACGGGACAGGGCACACTGAAGCTTTCTTT.

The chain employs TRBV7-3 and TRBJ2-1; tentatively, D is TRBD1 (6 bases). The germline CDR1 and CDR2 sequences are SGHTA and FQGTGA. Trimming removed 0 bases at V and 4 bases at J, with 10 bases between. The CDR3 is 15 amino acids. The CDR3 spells CASSLTQGQYNEQFF. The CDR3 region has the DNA TGTGCCAGCAGCTTAACGCAGGGACAATACAATGAGCAGTTCTTC.

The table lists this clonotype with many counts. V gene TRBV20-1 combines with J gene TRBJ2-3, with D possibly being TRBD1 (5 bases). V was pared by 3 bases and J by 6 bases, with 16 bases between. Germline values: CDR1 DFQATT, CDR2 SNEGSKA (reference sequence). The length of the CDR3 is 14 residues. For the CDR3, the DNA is TGCAGTGCTAGTACGGCCAGGGAATGGGATACGCAGTATTTT. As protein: CSASTAREWDTQYF.

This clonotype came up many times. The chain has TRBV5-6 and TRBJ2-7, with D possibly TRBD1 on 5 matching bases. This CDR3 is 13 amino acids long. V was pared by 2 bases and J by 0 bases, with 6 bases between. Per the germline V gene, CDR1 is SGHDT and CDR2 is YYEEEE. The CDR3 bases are TGTGCCAGCAGCTTCAGGGTCTCCTACGAGCAGTACGTC. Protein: CASSFRVSYEQYV.

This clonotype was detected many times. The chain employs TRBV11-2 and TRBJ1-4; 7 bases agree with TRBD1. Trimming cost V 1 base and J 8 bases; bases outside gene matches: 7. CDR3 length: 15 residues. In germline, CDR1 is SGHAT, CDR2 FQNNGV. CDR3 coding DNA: TGTGCCAGCAGCTTAGTGTCGTCAGGGGGGGAAAAACTGTTTTTT. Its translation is CASSLVSSGGEKLFF.

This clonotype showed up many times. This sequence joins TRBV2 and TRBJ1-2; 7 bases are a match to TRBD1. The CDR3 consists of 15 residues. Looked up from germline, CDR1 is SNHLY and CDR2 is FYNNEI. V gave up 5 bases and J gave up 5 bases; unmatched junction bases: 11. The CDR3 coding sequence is TGTGCCAGCAGTTATAGATCGACAGGGTTATATGGCTACACCTTC. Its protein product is CASSYRSTGLYGYTF.

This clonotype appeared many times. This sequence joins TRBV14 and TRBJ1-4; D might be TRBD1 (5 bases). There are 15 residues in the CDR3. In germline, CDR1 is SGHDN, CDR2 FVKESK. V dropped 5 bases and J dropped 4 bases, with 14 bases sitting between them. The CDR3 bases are TGTGCCAGCAGCAAACGGGCGGGGGATAATGAAAAACTGTTTTTT. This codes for CASSKRAGDNEKLFF.

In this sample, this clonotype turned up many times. In DNA form, the CDR3 reads TGTGCCAGCAGCGCCCCTAGGACGGGCCGCAACTATGGCTACACCTTC. Amino acid sequence: CASSAPRTGRNYGYTF. V is TRBV7-8 and J is TRBJ1-2; D not resolved. CDR1 SGHVS and CDR2 FQNEAQ come from the germline V gene. V lost 5 bases to trimming and J lost 2 bases, with 18 bases between them. There are 16 residues in the CDR3.

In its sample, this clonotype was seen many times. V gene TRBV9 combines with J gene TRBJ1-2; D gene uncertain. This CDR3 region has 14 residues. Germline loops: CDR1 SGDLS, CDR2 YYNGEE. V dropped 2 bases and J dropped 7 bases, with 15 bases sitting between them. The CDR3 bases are TGTGCCAGCAGCGTCGGTAACATCCTCAGTGGCTACACCTTC. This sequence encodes CASSVGNILSGYTF. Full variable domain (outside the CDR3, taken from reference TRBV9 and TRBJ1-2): DSGVTQTPKHLITATGQRVTLRCSPRSGDLSVYWYQQSLDQGLQFLIQYYNGEERAKGNILERFSAQQFPDLHSELNLSSLELGDSALYFCASSVGNILSGYTFGSGTRLTVV.

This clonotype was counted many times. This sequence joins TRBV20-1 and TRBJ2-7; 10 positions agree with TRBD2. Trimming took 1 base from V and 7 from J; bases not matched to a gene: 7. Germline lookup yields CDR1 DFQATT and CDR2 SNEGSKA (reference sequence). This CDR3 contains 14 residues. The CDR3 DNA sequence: TGCAGTGCTAGAGGCTGGTCTAGCGGGAGAGAGCAGTACTTC. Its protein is CSARGWSSGREQYF.

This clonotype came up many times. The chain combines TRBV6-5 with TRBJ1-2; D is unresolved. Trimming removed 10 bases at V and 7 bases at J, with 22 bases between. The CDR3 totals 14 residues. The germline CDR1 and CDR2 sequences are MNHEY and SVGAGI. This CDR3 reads CATKIAELGVGYTF. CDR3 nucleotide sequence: TGTGCCACTAAGATAGCCGAGCTAGGTGTTGGCTACACCTTC.

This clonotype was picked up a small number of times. The CDR3 sequence: CSAMWVTAGDTQYF. The CDR3 DNA is TGCAGTGCTATGTGGGTGACGGCGGGTGATACGCAGTATTTT. This chain links TRBV20-1 with TRBJ2-3, with D possibly TRBD2 on 5 matching bases. The CDR3 has 14 amino acids. Germline V gene sequence: CDR1 DFQATT, CDR2 SNEGSKA (reference sequence). Trimming cost V 4 bases and J 6 bases, with 17 bases left between them.

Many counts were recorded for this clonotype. For the CDR3, the DNA is TGTGCCAGCAGCTTAGGGACTAGCGTGTACAATGAGCAGTTCTTC. Residues: CASSLGTSVYNEQFF. This chain joins TRBV7-7 and TRBJ2-1; 9 positions agree with TRBD2. CDR1 is SSHAT, CDR2 FNYEAQ, per germline (reference sequence). The junction had 2 bases not matched to a gene; V was cut back by 1 base and J by 4 bases. The CDR3 contains 15 residues.